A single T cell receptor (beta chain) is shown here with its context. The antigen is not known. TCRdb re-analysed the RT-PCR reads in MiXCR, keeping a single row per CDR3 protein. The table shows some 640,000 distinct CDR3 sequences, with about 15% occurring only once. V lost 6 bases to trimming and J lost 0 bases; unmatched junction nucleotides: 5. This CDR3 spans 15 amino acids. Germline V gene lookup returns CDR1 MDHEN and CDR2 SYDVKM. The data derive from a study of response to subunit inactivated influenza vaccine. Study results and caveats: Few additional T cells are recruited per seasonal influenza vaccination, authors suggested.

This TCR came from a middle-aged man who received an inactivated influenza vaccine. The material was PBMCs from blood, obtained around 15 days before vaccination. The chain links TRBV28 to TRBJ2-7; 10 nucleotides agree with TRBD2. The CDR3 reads CASRPLAGISYEQYF. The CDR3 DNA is TGTGCCAGCAGACCACTAGCGGGGATCTCCTACGAGCAGTACTTC.